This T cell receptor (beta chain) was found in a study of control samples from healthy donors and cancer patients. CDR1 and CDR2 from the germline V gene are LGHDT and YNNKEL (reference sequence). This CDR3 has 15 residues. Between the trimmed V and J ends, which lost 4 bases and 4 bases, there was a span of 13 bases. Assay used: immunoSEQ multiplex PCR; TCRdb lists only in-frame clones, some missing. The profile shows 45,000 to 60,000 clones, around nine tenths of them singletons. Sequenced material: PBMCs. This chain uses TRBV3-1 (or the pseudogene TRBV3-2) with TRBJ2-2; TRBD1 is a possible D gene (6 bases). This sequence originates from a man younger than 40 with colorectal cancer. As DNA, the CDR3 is TGTGCCAGCAGCCGGACAGTAAGGTTCACCGGGGAGCTGTTTTTT. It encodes CASSRTVRFTGELFF.